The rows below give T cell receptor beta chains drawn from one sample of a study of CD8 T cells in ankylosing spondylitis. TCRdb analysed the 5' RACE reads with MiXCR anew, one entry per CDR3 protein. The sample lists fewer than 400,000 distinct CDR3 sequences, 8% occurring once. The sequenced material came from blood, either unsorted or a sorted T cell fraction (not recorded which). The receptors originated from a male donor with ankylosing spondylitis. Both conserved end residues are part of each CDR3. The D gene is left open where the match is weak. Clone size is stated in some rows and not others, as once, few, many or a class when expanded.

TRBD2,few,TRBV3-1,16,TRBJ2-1,CASSLRGLAGRNEQFF,TGTGCCAGCAGCCTTAGAGGACTAGCGGGACGCAATGAGCAGTTCTTC
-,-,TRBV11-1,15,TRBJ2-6,CASSLVGPGANVLTF,TGTGCCAGCAGCTTAGTCGGGCCCGGGGCCAACGTCCTGACTTTC
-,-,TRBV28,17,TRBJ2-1,CASSLAPLVKIYNEQFF,TGTGCCAGCAGTTTAGCTCCTCTTGTAAAGATATACAATGAGCAGTTCTTC
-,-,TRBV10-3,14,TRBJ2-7,CAISEEATPYEQYF,TGTGCCATCAGTGAGGAGGCAACCCCCTACGAGCAGTACTTC
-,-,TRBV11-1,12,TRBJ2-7,CASGQDFYEQYF,TGTGCCAGCGGACAAGACTTCTACGAGCAGTACTTC
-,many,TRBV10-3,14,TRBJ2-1,CAIRTDKGGDEQFF,TGTGCCATACGGACGGACAAAGGTGGCGATGAGCAGTTCTTC
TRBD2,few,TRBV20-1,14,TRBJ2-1,CSAFPSGRRGEQFF,TGCAGCGCCTTTCCTAGCGGGAGGAGGGGGGAGCAGTTCTTC
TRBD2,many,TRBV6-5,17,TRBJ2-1,CASSYSVTSGNHNEQFF,TGTGCCAGCAGTTACTCGGTGACTAGCGGGAATCACAATGAGCAGTTCTTC
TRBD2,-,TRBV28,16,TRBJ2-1,CASSPTGLAGGDEQFF,TGTGCCAGCAGCCCCACCGGGCTAGCGGGAGGGGATGAGCAGTTCTTC
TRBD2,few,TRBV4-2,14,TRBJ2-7,CASSQEAGGTEQYF,TGTGCCAGCAGCCAAGAGGCGGGGGGAACCGAGCAGTACTTC
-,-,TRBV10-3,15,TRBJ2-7,CAISELVAGSYEQYF,TGTGCCATCAGCGAACTAGTGGCAGGTTCGTACGAGCAGTACTTC
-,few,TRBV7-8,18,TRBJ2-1,CASSPPGGLTSSYNEQFF,TGTGCCAGCAGCCCCCCCGGAGGGCTTACTAGCTCCTACAATGAGCAGTTCTTC
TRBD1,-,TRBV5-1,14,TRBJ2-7,CASSYRTGGHEQYF,TGCGCCAGCAGCTACCGGACAGGCGGCCACGAGCAGTACTTC
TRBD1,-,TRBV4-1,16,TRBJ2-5,CASSQTRDRDQETQYF,TGCGCCAGCAGCCAAACCCGGGACAGAGATCAAGAGACCCAGTACTTC
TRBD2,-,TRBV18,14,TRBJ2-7,CASSLSGSFTEQYF,TGTGCCAGCTCACTTAGCGGGAGTTTTACCGAGCAGTACTTC
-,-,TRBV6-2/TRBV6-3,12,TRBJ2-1,CASRSPSDEQFF,TGTGCCAGCAGGTCGCCTAGCGATGAGCAGTTCTTC
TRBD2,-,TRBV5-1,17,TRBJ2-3,CASSLALSGSFTDTQYF,TGCGCCAGCAGCTTGGCCCTTAGCGGGAGCTTCACAGATACGCAGTATTTT
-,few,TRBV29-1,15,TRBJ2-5,CSVEYTWEPQETQYF,TGCAGCGTTGAATATACATGGGAACCCCAAGAGACCCAGTACTTC
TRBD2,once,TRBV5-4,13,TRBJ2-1,CASSSRLAGVEFF,TGTGCCAGCAGCTCCCGACTAGCGGGAGTCGAGTTCTTC
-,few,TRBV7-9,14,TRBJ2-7,CASSLGGRPYEQYF,TGTGCCAGCAGCTTAGGGGGGAGACCCTACGAGCAGTACTTC
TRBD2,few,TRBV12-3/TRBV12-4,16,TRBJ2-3,CASSPRTSQSTDTQYF,TGTGCCAGCAGTCCCCGGACTAGCCAAAGCACAGATACGCAGTATTTT
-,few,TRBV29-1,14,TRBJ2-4,CSVESAGEPDIQYF,TGCAGCGTTGAGAGCGCTGGGGAGCCGGACATTCAGTACTTC
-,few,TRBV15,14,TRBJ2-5,CATSSALYQETQYF,TGTGCCACCAGCAGCGCGCTATACCAAGAGACCCAGTACTTC
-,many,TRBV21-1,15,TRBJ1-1,CASSPSGGVSTEAFF,TGTGCCAGCAGCCCCTCGGGGGGCGTTAGCACTGAAGCTTTCTTT
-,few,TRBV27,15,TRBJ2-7,CASSLRLAGAGEQYF,TGTGCCAGCAGTCTCCGACTTGCCGGGGCGGGAGAGCAGTACTTC
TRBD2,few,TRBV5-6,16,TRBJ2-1,CASSSLAGGRGNEQFF,TGTGCCAGCAGCTCGCTAGCGGGTGGGAGAGGGAATGAGCAGTTCTTC
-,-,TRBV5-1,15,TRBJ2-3,CASSLEGLPTDTQYF,TGCGCCAGCAGCTTGGAGGGACTGCCCACAGATACGCAGTATTTT
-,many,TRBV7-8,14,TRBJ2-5,CASSYQEGSETQYF,TGTGCCAGCAGCTACCAGGAGGGTTCGGAGACCCAGTACTTC
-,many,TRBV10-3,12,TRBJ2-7,CAIKYGGDEQYF,TGTGCCATCAAGTACGGAGGGGACGAGCAGTATTTC
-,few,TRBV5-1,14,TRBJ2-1,CASSLAAGPSEQFF,TGCGCCAGCAGCTTGGCCGCGGGGCCAAGTGAGCAGTTCTTC
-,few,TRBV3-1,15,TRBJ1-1,CASSQHTGKLAEAFF,TGTGCCAGCAGCCAACATACAGGGAAGCTCGCTGAAGCTTTCTTT
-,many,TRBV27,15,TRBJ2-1,CASSLGIGDLNEQFF,TGTGCCAGCAGTTTAGGTATAGGGGATCTGAATGAGCAGTTCTTC
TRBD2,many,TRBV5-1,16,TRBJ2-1,CASSLTSGGTYNEQFF,TGCGCCAGCAGCTTAACTAGCGGGGGGACCTACAATGAGCAGTTCTTC
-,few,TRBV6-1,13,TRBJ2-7,CASSTTETYEQYF,TGTGCCAGCAGTACGACCGAAACCTACGAGCAGTACTTC
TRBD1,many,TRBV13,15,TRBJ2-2,CASSPGTGSTGELFF,TGTGCCAGCAGCCCAGGGACAGGATCCACCGGGGAGCTGTTTTTT
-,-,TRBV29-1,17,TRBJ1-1,CSVGGRDVSLMNTEAFF,TGCAGCGTCGGGGGGCGCGACGTAAGCCTTATGAACACTGAAGCTTTCTTT
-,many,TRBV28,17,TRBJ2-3,CASSFSGQRRYTDTQYF,TGTGCCAGCAGTTTCTCCGGGCAGCGGAGGTACACAGATACGCAGTATTTT
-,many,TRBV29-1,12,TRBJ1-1,CSGGPVNTEAFF,TGCAGCGGGGGACCGGTGAACACTGAAGCTTTCTTT
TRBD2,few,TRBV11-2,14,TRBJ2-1,CASSFGTKYNEQFF,TGTGCCAGCAGCTTCGGGACTAAGTACAATGAGCAGTTCTTC
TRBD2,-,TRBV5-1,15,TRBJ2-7,CASSPGASGSYEQYF,TGCGCCAGCAGCCCGGGTGCTAGCGGGTCCTACGAGCAGTACTTC
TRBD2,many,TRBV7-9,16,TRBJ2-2,CASKLTSGNFAGELFF,TGTGCCAGCAAGCTGACTAGCGGGAATTTCGCCGGGGAGCTGTTTTTT
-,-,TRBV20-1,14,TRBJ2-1,CSAIAASSYNEQFF,TGCAGTGCTATAGCGGCTAGCTCCTACAATGAGCAGTTCTTC
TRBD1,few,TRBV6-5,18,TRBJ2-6,CASSYLGQGYSGANVLTF,TGTGCCAGCAGTTATCTCGGACAGGGGTACTCTGGGGCCAACGTCCTGACTTTC
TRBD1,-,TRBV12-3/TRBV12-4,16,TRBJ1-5,CASSDRTGENGQPQHF,TGTGCCAGCAGCGATAGGACAGGGGAGAATGGTCAGCCCCAGCATTTT
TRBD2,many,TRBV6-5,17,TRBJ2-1,CASSYLTSGGSYNEQFF,TGTGCCAGCAGTTATTTGACTAGCGGGGGATCCTACAATGAGCAGTTCTTC
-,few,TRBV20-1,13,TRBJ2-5,CSAILVYQETQYF,TGCAGTGCTATACTAGTGTACCAAGAGACCCAGTACTTC